The 10 T cell receptor beta chains given below trace back to one sample, sequenced in a study of T cells of healthy individuals. TCRdb re-derived calls from the 5' RACE reads in MiXCR, one entry per CDR3 protein. The data show more than 60,000 distinct CDR3 sequences, about a sixth seen once. The source of these receptors is a human donor in good health.

This clonotype was seen only a few times. The chain combines TRBV28 with TRBJ2-1, with 7 bases aligning to TRBD2. The V gene's germline CDR1 is MDHEN and CDR2 SYDVKM. J gave up 7 bases and V 2 bases, and 14 bases lay outside the gene matches. The CDR3 is made up of 17 amino acids. CDR3 residues: CASSLIQGGYLANEQFF. The CDR3 region has the DNA TGTGCCAGCAGTTTAATCCAGGGAGGGTATCTTGCGAATGAGCAGTTCTTC.

This clonotype appeared many times. The chain couples TRBV20-1 to TRBJ1-1; no clear D gene. The CDR3 is made up of 10 amino acids. Germline values: CDR1 DFQATT, CDR2 SNEGSKA (reference sequence). Trimming removed 7 bases from V and 8 bases from J, with 11 bases in between. CDR3 coding DNA: TGCAGTGTCAGCCAAAGGGAAGCTTTCTTT. Translation gives CSVSQREAFF.

This clonotype was counted only a few times. The V gene is TRBV29-1, the J gene TRBJ2-1; D is ambiguous. The V end lost 0 bases, the J end lost 10 bases, and 13 bases lay between the germline ends. Germline CDR1 SQVTM, CDR2 ANQGSEA. The CDR3 length is 13 residues. In DNA, the CDR3 is TGCAGCGTTGAAGAGGTGGCTATAGACGAGCAGTTCTTC. It codes for CSVEEVAIDEQFF.

In this sample, this clonotype turned up many times. V is TRBV27 and J is TRBJ1-2, with 10 bases identical to TRBD1. The length of the CDR3 is 13 residues. After removal of 6 bases from V and 8 bases from J, the junction contained 6 bases not matched to a gene. Germline V gives CDR1 MNHEY, CDR2 SMNVEV (reference sequence). CDR3: CASRLGTGDGYTF. In DNA, the CDR3 is TGTGCCAGCAGGCTCGGGACAGGGGACGGCTACACCTTC.

This clonotype is medium-sized (0.01 to 0.1%) within its sample. The chain combines TRBV29-1 with TRBJ2-1; 12 positions agree with TRBD2. V was clipped by 6 bases and J by 5 bases; unmatched bases: 17. The CDR3 is made up of 18 amino acids. Germline V gene data show CDR1 as SQVTM and CDR2 as ANQGSEA. CDR3 sequence reads: CSVGARTSGKWANNEQFF. The CDR3 DNA follows: TGCAGCGTGGGTGCCAGGACTAGCGGGAAGTGGGCCAACAATGAGCAGTTCTTC.

This clonotype showed up just a few times. The CDR3 loop is CASSSGLAGETQYF. The CDR3 coding sequence is TGTGCCAGCAGCTCGGGACTAGCGGGAGAGACCCAGTACTTC. The chain combines TRBV7-3 with TRBJ2-5, with 12 bases lining up with TRBD2. CDR1 and CDR2 from the germline V gene are SGHTA and FQGTGA. V dropped 4 bases and J dropped 4; count of bases not matched to a gene: 1. The CDR3 spans 14 residues.

The V call is TRBV4-1, the J call TRBJ2-1, with TRBD2 matching over 9 bases. Germline V gives CDR1 MGHRA, CDR2 YSYEKL. CDR3 length equals 16 residues. V was clipped by 0 bases and J by 5 bases; unmatched bases: 5. CDR3: CASSQDFASGDNEQFF. DNA of the CDR3: TGCGCCAGCAGCCAAGATTTCGCTAGCGGGGACAATGAGCAGTTCTTC.

This clonotype was observed at least ten times. V and J are TRBV7-6 and TRBJ2-2, with 10 bases fitting TRBD2. J was trimmed by 5 bases and V by 3 bases; bases with no gene match: 6. The CDR3 sequence is 16 residues long. In germline, CDR1 is SGHVS, CDR2 FNYEAQ. In DNA, the CDR3 is TGTGCCAGCAGCTTGGCCACTAGCGGGATTACCGGGGAGCTGTTTTTT. It codes for CASSLATSGITGELFF.

At least ten counts were recorded for this clonotype. The V call is TRBV5-6, the J call TRBJ2-2; TRBD2 is a possible D gene (6 bases). The length of the CDR3 is 16 residues. V was shortened by 0 bases and J by 2 bases, with 11 bases between the two germline ends. Germline CDR1 is SGHDT and CDR2 is YYEEEE. CDR3 in amino acids: CASSLGRRGNTGELFF. In DNA, the CDR3 is TGTGCCAGCAGCTTGGGTCGGCGGGGAAACACCGGGGAGCTGTTTTTT.

There are a few counts of this clonotype. The genes are TRBV6-2 or TRBV6-3 and TRBJ2-5; D gene unclear. The ends were cut back, 4 bases at V and 2 bases at J, with 5 bases in the middle. Per germline, CDR1 MNHEY and CDR2 SVGEGT. This CDR3 is built from 12 residues. This CDR3 reads CASSFEQETQYF. As DNA, the CDR3 is TGTGCCAGCAGTTTCGAACAAGAGACCCAGTACTTC.